This is a list of T cell receptor beta chains from one sample in a study of shared clonotypes between healthy human individuals. Sequencing was performed with immunoSEQ multiplex PCR; in TCRdb, only in-frame clones are kept and a portion is missing. The table records about 2 million clones, roughly 95% of them present only once. The sample consisted of naive CD8+ T cells sorted from blood. These receptors were obtained from a man aged 18-30 years in good health. Each CDR3 is given with its conserved first and last residue. Each record gives: clone size, D gene, J gene, V gene, CDR3 protein, CDR3 DNA. The D gene is left open where the match is weak. Only part of the rows carry a size: once, few, many, or a class if the clone is expanded.

clone size: NA; D gene: NA; J gene: TRBJ2-7; V gene: TRBV5-6; CDR3 protein: CASSRGSSYEQYF; CDR3 DNA: TGTGCCAGCAGTAGGGGGAGCTCCTACGAGCAGTACTTC
clone size: NA; D gene: TRBD2; J gene: TRBJ2-3; V gene: TRBV29-1; CDR3 protein: CSVEATSGGLSTDTQYF; CDR3 DNA: TGCAGCGTTGAAGCGACTAGCGGGGGTCTCAGCACAGATACGCAGTATTTT
clone size: NA; D gene: NA; J gene: TRBJ2-1; V gene: TRBV5-4; CDR3 protein: CASSFRQNNEQFF; CDR3 DNA: TGTGCCAGCAGCTTCAGGCAGAACAATGAGCAGTTCTTC
clone size: NA; D gene: TRBD2; J gene: TRBJ2-7; V gene: TRBV9; CDR3 protein: CASSAGGLADEQYF; CDR3 DNA: TGTGCCAGCAGCGCAGGGGGACTAGCTGACGAGCAGTACTTC
clone size: NA; D gene: NA; J gene: TRBJ1-1; V gene: TRBV7-6; CDR3 protein: CASSLDSSVRTEAFF; CDR3 DNA: TGTGCCAGCAGCTTAGACAGTAGCGTGCGCACTGAAGCTTTCTTT
clone size: NA; D gene: NA; J gene: TRBJ1-2; V gene: TRBV19; CDR3 protein: CASSIAENYGYTF; CDR3 DNA: TGTGCCAGTAGTATAGCAGAGAACTATGGCTACACCTTC
clone size: NA; D gene: NA; J gene: TRBJ1-2; V gene: TRBV9; CDR3 protein: CASSVGEGGWGYTF; CDR3 DNA: TGTGCCAGCAGCGTAGGGGAGGGCGGTTGGGGCTACACCTTC
clone size: NA; D gene: NA; J gene: TRBJ2-2; V gene: TRBV5-1; CDR3 protein: CASSWSQNTGELFF; CDR3 DNA: TGCGCCAGCAGCTGGTCTCAAAATACCGGGGAGCTGTTTTTT
clone size: NA; D gene: NA; J gene: TRBJ1-2; V gene: TRBV11-2; CDR3 protein: CASSLGGNYGYTF; CDR3 DNA: TGTGCCAGCAGCTTGGGGGGGAACTATGGCTACACCTTC
clone size: once; D gene: TRBD2; J gene: TRBJ2-7; V gene: TRBV7-9; CDR3 protein: CASSLGLAETVTYEQYF; CDR3 DNA: TGTGCCAGCAGCTTAGGACTAGCGGAGACCGTAACCTACGAGCAGTACTTC
clone size: once; D gene: NA; J gene: TRBJ2-1; V gene: TRBV27; CDR3 protein: CASSLLMGYNEQFF; CDR3 DNA: TGTGCCAGCAGTTTACTAATGGGGTACAATGAGCAGTTCTTC
clone size: NA; D gene: NA; J gene: TRBJ1-1; V gene: TRBV6-6; CDR3 protein: CASSYSAGGGTEAFF; CDR3 DNA: TGTGCCAGCAGTTACTCGGCTGGGGGGGGGACTGAAGCTTTCTTT
clone size: NA; D gene: NA; J gene: TRBJ2-1; V gene: TRBV7-9; CDR3 protein: CASSLGPHEQFF; CDR3 DNA: TGTGCCAGCAGCTTAGGTCCCCATGAGCAGTTCTTC
clone size: once; D gene: NA; J gene: TRBJ2-7; V gene: TRBV6-1; CDR3 protein: CASSMGRSYEQYF; CDR3 DNA: TGTGCCAGCAGCATGGGACGATCCTACGAGCAGTACTTC
clone size: NA; D gene: TRBD1; J gene: TRBJ2-7; V gene: TRBV29-1; CDR3 protein: CSVVTGEAYEQYF; CDR3 DNA: TGCAGCGTTGTAACAGGGGAAGCCTACGAGCAGTACTTC
clone size: NA; D gene: NA; J gene: TRBJ1-5; V gene: TRBV7-9; CDR3 protein: CASSLQDQPQHF; CDR3 DNA: TGTGCCAGCAGCTTGCAAGATCAGCCCCAGCATTTT
clone size: NA; D gene: TRBD2; J gene: TRBJ2-7; V gene: TRBV13; CDR3 protein: CASSLGGGEGYEQYF; CDR3 DNA: TGTGCCAGCAGCTTAGGAGGCGGGGAGGGCTACGAGCAGTACTTC
clone size: once; D gene: TRBD2; J gene: TRBJ2-5; V gene: TRBV2; CDR3 protein: CASSEDGPSGRQGEETQYF; CDR3 DNA: TGTGCCAGCAGTGAAGATGGGCCTAGCGGGAGGCAGGGGGAAGAGACCCAGTACTTC
clone size: NA; D gene: NA; J gene: TRBJ2-7; V gene: TRBV7-9; CDR3 protein: CASSSPPYEQYF; CDR3 DNA: TGTGCCAGCAGCTCCCCCCCGTACGAGCAGTACTTC
clone size: NA; D gene: NA; J gene: TRBJ2-3; V gene: TRBV27; CDR3 protein: CASTERATDTQYF; CDR3 DNA: TGTGCCAGCACAGAAAGGGCCACAGATACGCAGTATTTT
clone size: NA; D gene: TRBD1; J gene: TRBJ2-3; V gene: TRBV18; CDR3 protein: CASSPGRDRGEDTQYF; CDR3 DNA: TGTGCCAGCTCACCAGGAAGGGACAGGGGAGAGGATACGCAGTATTTT
clone size: once; D gene: NA; J gene: TRBJ2-2; V gene: TRBV5-6; CDR3 protein: CASSLEEGMTGELFF; CDR3 DNA: TGTGCCAGCAGCTTGGAGGAAGGAATGACCGGGGAGCTGTTTTTT
clone size: NA; D gene: TRBD1; J gene: TRBJ1-4; V gene: TRBV7-8; CDR3 protein: CASSLEPDRGNEKLFF; CDR3 DNA: TGTGCCAGCAGCTTAGAGCCGGACAGGGGCAATGAAAAACTGTTTTTT
clone size: NA; D gene: NA; J gene: TRBJ2-1; V gene: TRBV7-8; CDR3 protein: CASTPFGSEGINEQFF; CDR3 DNA: TGTGCCAGCACCCCTTTCGGAAGCGAGGGGATCAATGAGCAGTTCTTC
clone size: NA; D gene: TRBD2; J gene: TRBJ2-3; V gene: TRBV10-2; CDR3 protein: CASSGISPAGVSDTQYF; CDR3 DNA: TGCGCCAGCAGTGGGATTAGCCCGGCGGGAGTTTCAGATACGCAGTATTTT
clone size: NA; D gene: NA; J gene: TRBJ2-5; V gene: TRBV20-1; CDR3 protein: CSAWDKGTQYF; CDR3 DNA: TGCAGTGCCTGGGACAAAGGGACCCAGTACTTC
clone size: NA; D gene: NA; J gene: TRBJ1-2; V gene: TRBV30; CDR3 protein: CAWTDSNYGYTF; CDR3 DNA: TGTGCCTGGACCGACAGTAACTATGGCTACACCTTC
clone size: NA; D gene: NA; J gene: TRBJ1-3; V gene: TRBV6-5; CDR3 protein: CASRPEVQGGNTIYF; CDR3 DNA: TGTGCCAGCAGACCGGAGGTTCAGGGTGGAAACACCATATATTTT
clone size: NA; D gene: NA; J gene: TRBJ2-7; V gene: TRBV5-1; CDR3 protein: CASSMGWAYEQYF; CDR3 DNA: TGCGCCAGCAGCATGGGGTGGGCCTACGAGCAGTACTTC
clone size: NA; D gene: NA; J gene: TRBJ2-7; V gene: TRBV6-5; CDR3 protein: CASSYPPRYEQYF; CDR3 DNA: TGTGCCAGCAGTTACCCCCCCCGATACGAGCAGTACTTC
clone size: NA; D gene: NA; J gene: TRBJ1-3; V gene: TRBV28; CDR3 protein: CASTEVGHQETGNTIYF; CDR3 DNA: TGTGCCAGCACCGAAGTGGGGCACCAAGAAACTGGAAACACCATATATTTT
clone size: NA; D gene: NA; J gene: TRBJ2-3; V gene: TRBV7-8; CDR3 protein: CASSLGTWSTDTQYF; CDR3 DNA: TGTGCCAGCAGCTTGGGGACGTGGAGCACAGATACGCAGTATTTT
clone size: NA; D gene: NA; J gene: TRBJ2-5; V gene: TRBV25-1; CDR3 protein: CASSEGSAIETQYF; CDR3 DNA: TGTGCCAGCAGTGAAGGGTCGGCAATTGAGACCCAGTACTTC
clone size: few; D gene: TRBD2; J gene: TRBJ2-7; V gene: TRBV7-2; CDR3 protein: CASSHTSGDSYEQYF; CDR3 DNA: TGTGCCAGCAGCCACACTAGCGGGGACTCCTACGAGCAGTACTTC
clone size: NA; D gene: TRBD2; J gene: TRBJ2-7; V gene: TRBV13; CDR3 protein: CASTRWGGGPHEQYF; CDR3 DNA: TGTGCCAGCACCCGATGGGGGGGAGGGCCGCACGAGCAGTACTTC
clone size: NA; D gene: NA; J gene: TRBJ2-2; V gene: TRBV13; CDR3 protein: CASSRDTGELFF; CDR3 DNA: TGTGCCAGCAGTCGGGACACCGGGGAGCTGTTTTTT
clone size: few; D gene: TRBD1; J gene: TRBJ1-1; V gene: TRBV6-5; CDR3 protein: CASSYYDRAEAFF; CDR3 DNA: TGTGCCAGCAGTTATTACGACAGGGCTGAAGCTTTCTTT
clone size: NA; D gene: NA; J gene: TRBJ2-5; V gene: TRBV5-1; CDR3 protein: CASSLDGTYLQETQYF; CDR3 DNA: TGCGCCAGCAGCTTGGATGGGACGTACCTCCAAGAGACCCAGTACTTC
clone size: NA; D gene: NA; J gene: TRBJ1-3; V gene: TRBV7-2; CDR3 protein: CASSLRPPGQSGNTIYF; CDR3 DNA: TGTGCCAGCAGCTTACGTCCCCCAGGTCAATCTGGAAACACCATATATTTT
clone size: once; D gene: NA; J gene: TRBJ1-6; V gene: TRBV6-5; CDR3 protein: CASSTQTSPLHF; CDR3 DNA: TGTGCCAGCAGTACACAGACTTCACCCCTCCACTTT
clone size: once; D gene: NA; J gene: TRBJ2-1; V gene: TRBV19; CDR3 protein: CASSIRGMVVQYNEQFF; CDR3 DNA: TGTGCCAGTAGTATTCGGGGGATGGTGGTGCAGTACAATGAGCAGTTCTTC
clone size: NA; D gene: NA; J gene: TRBJ2-3; V gene: TRBV6-5; CDR3 protein: CASSYEGTRTDTQYF; CDR3 DNA: TGTGCCAGCAGTTACGAGGGGACACGCACAGATACGCAGTATTTT
clone size: NA; D gene: NA; J gene: TRBJ1-1; V gene: TRBV7-9; CDR3 protein: CASTPQGYTEAFF; CDR3 DNA: TGTGCCAGCACCCCCCAGGGTTACACTGAAGCTTTCTTT
clone size: NA; D gene: NA; J gene: TRBJ2-1; V gene: TRBV4-1; CDR3 protein: CASSLGTKQFF; CDR3 DNA: TGCGCCAGCAGCCTCGGGACCAAGCAGTTCTTC
clone size: NA; D gene: NA; J gene: TRBJ2-7; V gene: TRBV4-1; CDR3 protein: CASSQAGGGTYEQYF; CDR3 DNA: TGCGCCAGCAGCCAAGCAGGGGGAGGGACCTACGAGCAGTACTTC
clone size: NA; D gene: NA; J gene: TRBJ2-2; V gene: TRBV7-7; CDR3 protein: CASSLDPGWKNTGELFF; CDR3 DNA: TGTGCTAGCAGCTTAGACCCGGGCTGGAAGAACACCGGGGAGCTGTTTTTT
clone size: NA; D gene: TRBD1; J gene: TRBJ1-1; V gene: TRBV5-8; CDR3 protein: CASSGDRERYTEAFF; CDR3 DNA: TGTGCCAGCAGCGGCGACAGGGAGAGGTACACTGAAGCTTTCTTT
clone size: NA; D gene: NA; J gene: TRBJ2-7; V gene: TRBV13; CDR3 protein: CASSLDRDYEQYF; CDR3 DNA: TGTGCCAGCAGCTTAGACAGAGACTACGAGCAGTACTTC
clone size: NA; D gene: TRBD2; J gene: TRBJ2-7; V gene: TRBV11-1; CDR3 protein: CASSLGTSGVLSYEQYF; CDR3 DNA: TGTGCCAGCAGCCTCGGGACTAGCGGGGTCCTCTCCTACGAGCAGTACTTC
clone size: NA; D gene: NA; J gene: TRBJ2-5; V gene: TRBV18; CDR3 protein: CASSPLPLAEWEETQYF; CDR3 DNA: TGTGCCAGCTCACCACTCCCCCTGGCGGAATGGGAAGAGACCCAGTACTTC
clone size: NA; D gene: TRBD1; J gene: TRBJ2-7; V gene: TRBV6-5; CDR3 protein: CASSYRDRGYEQYF; CDR3 DNA: TGTGCCAGCAGTTACCGGGACAGGGGTTACGAGCAGTACTTC
clone size: NA; D gene: NA; J gene: TRBJ2-3; V gene: TRBV27; CDR3 protein: CASSLSHGRAQYF; CDR3 DNA: TGTGCCAGCAGTTTATCACACGGTCGAGCGCAGTATTTT
clone size: once; D gene: NA; J gene: TRBJ2-7; V gene: TRBV30; CDR3 protein: CAWSSGNYEQYF; CDR3 DNA: TGTGCCTGGAGTTCCGGGAACTACGAGCAGTACTTC
clone size: NA; D gene: TRBD2; J gene: TRBJ2-3; V gene: TRBV19; CDR3 protein: CASSHMAGRAADTQYF; CDR3 DNA: TGTGCCAGTAGCCACATGGCGGGGAGGGCCGCAGATACGCAGTATTTT
clone size: NA; D gene: NA; J gene: TRBJ2-1; V gene: TRBV29-1; CDR3 protein: CSVETGGYNEQFF; CDR3 DNA: TGCAGCGTTGAAACGGGTGGGTACAATGAGCAGTTCTTC
clone size: NA; D gene: NA; J gene: TRBJ2-7; V gene: TRBV7-2; CDR3 protein: CAIRDNSYEQYF; CDR3 DNA: TGTGCCATCCGGGACAACTCCTACGAGCAGTACTTC
clone size: NA; D gene: TRBD1; J gene: TRBJ2-3; V gene: TRBV7-9; CDR3 protein: CASSPRTGSTDTQYF; CDR3 DNA: TGTGCCAGCAGCCCACGGACAGGGAGCACAGATACGCAGTATTTT
clone size: NA; D gene: NA; J gene: TRBJ2-1; V gene: TRBV9; CDR3 protein: CASSANHRGGSYNEQFF; CDR3 DNA: TGTGCCAGCAGCGCCAACCACAGGGGAGGGTCCTACAATGAGCAGTTCTTC